One and the same sample provided the 21 T cell receptor beta chains below, sequenced in a study of T cell responses to AZD1222 COVID-19 vaccine. Some clones are missing from TCRdb's copy, which holds only in-frame ones; the method was immunoSEQ multiplex PCR. The sample contains roughly 160,000 clones, around 92% of which appear only once. The input for sequencing was peripheral blood, taken on day 0 of AZD1222 vaccination. Receptor source: an adult in good health.

The chain employs TRBV6-5 and TRBJ1-4; D might be TRBD1 (5 bases). There are 14 residues in the CDR3. The V and J ends lost 5 bases and 7 bases respectively, with 14 bases between them. Germline V gene lookup returns CDR1 MNHEY and CDR2 SVGAGI. Here the CDR3 DNA reads TGTGCCAGCAGTAGATGGTCTCAGGGTGAAAAACTGTTTTTT. This codes for CASSRWSQGEKLFF.

The chain has TRBV3-1 (or the pseudogene TRBV3-2) and TRBJ1-2; D may be TRBD1 (5 bases). This CDR3 is built from 13 residues. Between the trimmed V and J ends, which lost 10 bases and 3 bases, there was a span of 15 bases. CDR1 is LGHDT and CDR2 is YNNKEL in the germline V gene (reference sequence). The DNA for the CDR3 is TGTGCCACCTCGACCGGGGCGGACTATGGCTACACCTTC. Protein: CATSTGADYGYTF.

CDR3 in amino acids: CASSLGVGGYGYTF. As DNA, the CDR3 is TGTGCCAGCAGCTTAGGTGTAGGGGGCTATGGCTACACCTTC. The chain links TRBV7-9 to TRBJ1-2, with a possible D match to TRBD1 (6 bases). CDR3 length: 14 amino acids. With 1 base removed from V and 4 bases from J, the gap between germline ends came to 10 bases. Per germline, CDR1 SEHNR and CDR2 FQNEAQ (reference sequence).

The chain carries TRBV27 and TRBJ2-7; TRBD2 might be the D (5 bases). The germline V gene has CDR1 MNHEY and CDR2 SMNVEV (reference sequence). Trimming took 5 bases from V and 4 from J, leaving 6 bases between them. This CDR3 is built from 11 residues. The CDR3 reads CASSDYYEQYF. DNA for the CDR3: TGTGCCAGCAGTGACTATTACGAGCAGTACTTC.

The chain carries TRBV6-1 and TRBJ1-2; TRBD1 might be the D (5 bases). The CDR3 has 13 amino acids. From germline, CDR1 is MNHNS and CDR2 SASEGT. V was cut by 1 base and J by 3 bases, with 6 bases left in between. CDR3 sequence: CASSEGGDYGYTF. The CDR3 coding sequence is TGTGCCAGCAGTGAAGGGGGGGACTATGGCTACACCTTC.

This chain uses TRBV7-8 with TRBJ1-4, with D perhaps TRBD1 (5 bases). Germline V gene sequence: CDR1 SGHVS, CDR2 FQNEAQ. Trimming left V 2 bases short and J 6 bases short, with 16 bases between. The CDR3 loop spans 16 amino acids. Here the CDR3 reads CASSLWLGGTDEKLFF. For the CDR3, the DNA is TGTGCCAGCAGCTTATGGCTGGGAGGGACGGATGAAAAACTGTTTTTT. The full variable domain, its missing parts supplied by reference TRBV7-8 and TRBJ1-4, is GAGVSQSPRYKVAKRGQDVALRCDPISGHVSLFWYQQALGQGPEFLTYFQNEAQLDKSGLPSDRFFAERPEGSVSTLKIQRTQQEDSAVYLCASSLWLGGTDEKLFFGSGTQLSVL.

The CDR3 loop is CAISASGGAVADTQYF. The CDR3 DNA reads TGTGCCATCAGTGCTAGCGGGGGGGCCGTCGCAGATACGCAGTATTTT. The rearrangement joins TRBV10-3 to TRBJ2-3, with TRBD2 identical over 12 bases. From germline, CDR1 is ENHRY and CDR2 SYGVKD. V trimming: 4 bases; J trimming: 4 bases; junction bases outside the gene matches: 6. This CDR3 region has 16 residues.

This chain uses TRBV10-3 with TRBJ2-3, with D perhaps matching TRBD2 (5 bases). Trimming took off 5 bases at V and 3 bases at J, with 6 bases between the two ends. CDR1 is ENHRY and CDR2 is SYGVKD in the germline V gene. The CDR3 is 12 residues long. The CDR3 region is CAISPGTDTQYF. In DNA, the CDR3 is TGTGCCATCAGTCCGGGGACAGATACGCAGTATTTT.

J is TRBJ1-1 and V is TRBV7-2; 8 bases map to TRBD1. The CDR3 length is 17 residues. The V and J ends lost 2 bases and 4 bases, in that order; junction bases with no gene match: 12. The V gene's germline CDR1 is SGHTA and CDR2 FQGNSA. The CDR3 here is CASSLPGGYAYPTEAFF. CDR3 bases: TGTGCCAGCAGCTTACCAGGGGGCTATGCTTATCCCACTGAAGCTTTCTTT.

The chain links TRBV6-5 to TRBJ1-2; 9 nucleotides agree with TRBD1. The CDR3 is made up of 13 amino acids. The J segment lost 7 bases and the V segment lost 8 bases, leaving 8 bases of the junction unmatched. CDR1 and CDR2 (germline): MNHEY, SVGAGI. CDR3 in amino acids: CASRDRDGGGYTF. CDR3 DNA: TGTGCCAGCCGGGACAGGGACGGAGGTGGCTACACCTTC.

The V gene is TRBV6-5, the J gene TRBJ2-2; maybe TRBD2 (6 bases). Germline CDR1 is MNHEY and CDR2 is SVGAGI. CDR3 length: 15 residues. Trimming cost V 4 bases and J 4 bases, with 13 bases left between them. The CDR3 spells CASSSFLASTGELFF. CDR3 DNA sequence: TGTGCCAGCAGTTCCTTCCTAGCGTCCACCGGGGAGCTGTTTTTT.

The V gene is TRBV19, the J gene TRBJ1-2, with 9 positions matching TRBD1. The J segment lost 5 bases and the V segment lost 7 bases, leaving 8 bases of the junction unmatched. The CDR3 has 14 amino acids. In germline, CDR1 is LNHDA, CDR2 SQIVND (reference sequence). CDR3 coding DNA: TGTGCCAGTATTTCTACAGGGGGCCGGTATGGCTACACCTTC. This codes for CASISTGGRYGYTF.

This clone was seen only a few times. The chain combines TRBV2 with TRBJ1-1; TRBD1 matches 10 bases. The V and J ends lost 1 base and 4 bases, in that order; junction bases with no gene match: 6. Per the germline V gene, CDR1 is SNHLY and CDR2 is FYNNEI. CDR3 length: 16 amino acids. DNA for the CDR3: TGTGCCAGCAGTGAAGTAACGGGACAGGGGTTCACTGAAGCTTTCTTT. Translated: CASSEVTGQGFTEAFF.

The chain carries TRBV4-3 and TRBJ1-2; D possibly corresponds to TRBD1 (5 bases). This CDR3 region has 15 residues. V was clipped by 3 bases and J by 2 bases, with 13 bases between them. Germline V CDR1 and CDR2: LGHNA, YSLEER. The CDR3 reads CASSHEPGGNYGYTF. CDR3 in DNA: TGCGCCAGCAGCCACGAACCCGGGGGGAACTATGGCTACACCTTC.

The chain uses TRBV11-2 and TRBJ2-3; 8 nucleotides match TRBD2. V was pared by 1 base and J by 0 bases, with 3 bases of the junction left unmatched. Germline CDR1 is SGHAT and CDR2 is FQNNGV. This CDR3 is built from 16 residues. CDR3 amino acids: CASSLAASGSTDTQYF. The CDR3, as DNA: TGTGCCAGCAGCTTAGCGGCTAGCGGGAGCACAGATACGCAGTATTTT.

This chain connects TRBV20-1 to TRBJ2-4; 8 nucleotides align to TRBD1. J lost 2 bases, V lost 3 bases, and 6 bases had no gene match. The CDR3 sequence is 15 residues long. Germline V gene sequence: CDR1 DFQATT, CDR2 SNEGSKA (reference sequence). DNA of the CDR3: TGCAGTGCTAGTGATACAGGGGGGTCCAAAAACATTCAGTACTTC. It is translated as CSASDTGGSKNIQYF.

This clone was seen a single time. The J gene is TRBJ2-3, the V gene TRBV7-6; 7 nucleotides align to TRBD2. CDR3 length: 15 amino acids. Germline V gene data show CDR1 as SGHVS and CDR2 as FNYEAQ. J gave up 2 bases and V 4 bases, and 6 bases lay outside the gene matches. CDR3: CASSSPGGNTDTQYF. CDR3 bases: TGTGCCAGCAGCTCCCCCGGGGGGAACACAGATACGCAGTATTTT.

The chain uses TRBV27 and TRBJ2-6; 8 bases line up with TRBD1. V gave up 3 bases and J gave up 0 bases; unmatched junction bases: 4. In germline, CDR1 is MNHEY, CDR2 SMNVEV (reference sequence). The CDR3 contains 17 residues. The DNA of the CDR3 is TGTGCCAGCAGTTTTAGGACAGGGATCTCTGGGGCCAACGTCCTGACTTTC. Encoded protein: CASSFRTGISGANVLTF.

The rearrangement links TRBV6-6 to TRBJ2-3; D is possibly TRBD1 or TRBD2 (5 bases each). CDR3 length: 13 amino acids. CDR1 is MNHNY, CDR2 SVGAGI, per germline (reference sequence). V was pared by 4 bases and J by 6 bases, with 11 bases between. CDR3 sequence: CASSLGPVDTQYF. CDR3 bases: TGTGCCAGCAGTTTGGGACCCGTGGATACGCAGTATTTT.

CDR3 protein: CASSQTASYEQYF. As DNA, the CDR3 is TGTGCCAGCAGTCAGACAGCCTCCTACGAGCAGTACTTC. The chain has TRBV7-9 and TRBJ2-7, with a possible D match to TRBD1 (5 bases). Germline V lookup: CDR1 SEHNR, CDR2 FQNEAQ (reference sequence). The CDR3 is made up of 13 amino acids. Deletions cut 6 bases from V and 0 bases from J, with 9 bases between. Filled out from reference TRBV7-9 and TRBJ2-7, the complete variable domain reads DTGVSQNPRHKITKRGQNVTFRCDPISEHNRLYWYRQTLGQGPEFLTYFQNEAQLEKSRLLSDRFSAERPKGSFSTLEIQRTEQGDSAMYLCASSQTASYEQYFGPGTRLTVT.

This rearrangement joins TRBV4-1 to TRBJ1-6; the match to TRBD1 covers 10 bases. Germline V gives CDR1 MGHRA, CDR2 YSYEKL. Trimming at V came to 4 bases and at J to 0 bases, leaving 9 bases not matched to a gene. CDR3 length equals 19 residues. The CDR3 DNA reads as TGCGCCAGCAGCCTCACCGGGACAGGGGAAGGCTCCTATAATTCACCCCTCCACTTT. Protein: CASSLTGTGEGSYNSPLHF.